What follows is one T cell receptor beta chain and its context. Reanalyzing the 5' RACE reads, TCRdb keeps one entry per CDR3 protein, without DNA. The sample totals about 460,000 distinct CDR3 sequences. This entry belongs to a study of T cells expressing NK-cell markers. The CDR3 sequence is 14 residues long. Looked up from germline, CDR1 is DFQATT and CDR2 is SNEGSKA (reference sequence). The chain has TRBV20-1 and TRBJ2-2; the D call of TRBD2 rests on TCRdb alone, since no DNA is present to check it. Sequences were obtained from blood T cells: a sorted CD56 or NKG2C T cell subset, CD4+ or CD8+ T cells, or bulk PBMC T cells (not recorded which). The sequence was obtained from a woman in her 50s in good health. The CDR3 is CSARVGPATGELFF.